This TCR beta chain came from a study of blood T cell repertoires in COVID-19. Across the whole study: The United States, Italy and Spain supplied acute and convalescent COVID-19 samples. PBMCs, B-cell-depleted T cells, or T cells were the source of the cDNA or gDNA that made up the material.

Germline V gives CDR1 MGHRA, CDR2 YSYEKL. Deletions cut 3 bases from V and 4 bases from J, with 9 bases between. This CDR3 is built from 13 residues. Original analysis: Cell counts per sample came from amplifying reference gene primers. Some clones are missing from TCRdb's copy, which holds only in-frame ones; the method was immunoSEQ multiplex PCR. The V and J calls and clone size come from that table; D and trimming were worked out from the DNA. The profile shows 120,000 to 150,000 clones, 81% of them singletons. This chain connects TRBV4-1 to TRBJ1-2, with a weak D call TRBD1 (5 bases). Material for sequencing was peripheral blood. The clonotype comes from a human donor with acute or convalescent COVID-19. The donor label of this sample is uncertain. The DNA for the CDR3 is TGCGCCAGCAGCCAGCGGCAGGGCTATGGCTACACCTTC. As protein: CASSQRQGYGYTF.